This TCR beta chain was found in a study of patients and donors after allogeneic stem cell transplantation. TCRdb re-called the RT-PCR reads with MiXCR, one entry per CDR3 protein. The top ten hold around a third of the sample, which has fewer than 60,000 distinct CDR3 sequences, about an eighth seen once. This clonotype has at least ten counts. CDR1 and CDR2 (germline): LGHNA, YNFKEQ. With 1 base clipped from V and 0 bases from J, the junction kept 3 bases outside the gene matches. The CDR3 is 16 amino acids. This rearrangement joins TRBV4-2 to TRBJ1-1, with 9 bases matching TRBD1. The receptor was isolated from a human donor who was either an allogeneic HSCT recipient or a stem cell or donor lymphocyte infusion donor (not recorded which). It is not recorded whose cells these are; they may come from a transplant donor. Sequencing was done on a sample of blood, either unsorted or a sorted T cell fraction (not recorded which). Here the CDR3 reads CASSQGQGEVNTEAFF. The CDR3 region has the DNA TGTGCCAGCAGCCAAGGACAGGGGGAGGTGAACACTGAAGCTTTCTTT.